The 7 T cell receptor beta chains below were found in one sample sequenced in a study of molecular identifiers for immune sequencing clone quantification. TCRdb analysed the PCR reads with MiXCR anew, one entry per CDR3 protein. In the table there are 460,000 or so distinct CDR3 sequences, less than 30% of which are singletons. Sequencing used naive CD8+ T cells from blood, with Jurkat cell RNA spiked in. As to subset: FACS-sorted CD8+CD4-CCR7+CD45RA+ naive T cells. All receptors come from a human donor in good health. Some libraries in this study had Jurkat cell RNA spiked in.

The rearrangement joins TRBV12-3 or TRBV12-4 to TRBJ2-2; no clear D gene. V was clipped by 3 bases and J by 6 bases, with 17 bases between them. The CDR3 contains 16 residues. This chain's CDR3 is CASSFVRHGSAGELFF. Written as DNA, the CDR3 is TGTGCCAGCAGTTTTGTAAGACATGGATCCGCCGGGGAGCTGTTTTTT.

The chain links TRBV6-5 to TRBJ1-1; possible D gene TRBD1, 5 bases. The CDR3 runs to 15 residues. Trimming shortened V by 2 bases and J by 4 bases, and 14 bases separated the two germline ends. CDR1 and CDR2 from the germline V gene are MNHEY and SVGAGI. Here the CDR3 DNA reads TGTGCCAGCAGTTACGGAACGGGGGTAGTCACTGAAGCTTTCTTT. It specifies CASSYGTGVVTEAFF.

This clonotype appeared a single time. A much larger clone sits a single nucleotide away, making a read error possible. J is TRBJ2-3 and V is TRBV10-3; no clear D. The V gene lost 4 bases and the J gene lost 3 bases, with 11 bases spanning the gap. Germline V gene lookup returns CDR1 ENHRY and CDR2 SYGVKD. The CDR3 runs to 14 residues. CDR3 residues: CAISAGPDTDTQYF. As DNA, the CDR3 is TGTGCCATCAGTGCCGGCCCTGATACAGATACGCAGTATTTT.

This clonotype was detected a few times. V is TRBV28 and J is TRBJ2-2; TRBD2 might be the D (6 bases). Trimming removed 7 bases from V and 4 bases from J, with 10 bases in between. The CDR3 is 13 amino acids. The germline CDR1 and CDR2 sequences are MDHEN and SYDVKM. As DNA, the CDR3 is TGTGCCAGCATCCAGGGAGGCACCGGGGAGCTGTTTTTT. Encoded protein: CASIQGGTGELFF.

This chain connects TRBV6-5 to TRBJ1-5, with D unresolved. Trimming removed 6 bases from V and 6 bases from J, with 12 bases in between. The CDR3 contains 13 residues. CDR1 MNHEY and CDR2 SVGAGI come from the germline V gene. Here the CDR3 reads CASSLGFGQPQHF. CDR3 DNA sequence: TGTGCCAGCAGCCTGGGTTTTGGTCAGCCCCAGCATTTT.

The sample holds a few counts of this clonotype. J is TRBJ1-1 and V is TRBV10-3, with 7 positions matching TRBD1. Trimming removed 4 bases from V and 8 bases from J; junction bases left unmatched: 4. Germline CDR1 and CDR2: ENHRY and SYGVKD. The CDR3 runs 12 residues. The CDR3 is CAISGQGWEAFF. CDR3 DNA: TGTGCCATCAGTGGACAGGGCTGGGAAGCTTTCTTT.

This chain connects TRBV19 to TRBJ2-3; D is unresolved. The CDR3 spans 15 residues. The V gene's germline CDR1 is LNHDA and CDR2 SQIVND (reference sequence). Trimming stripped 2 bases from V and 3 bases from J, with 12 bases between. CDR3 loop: CASSILYQKTDTQYF. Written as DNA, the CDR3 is TGTGCCAGTAGTATACTTTACCAGAAGACAGATACGCAGTATTTT.